This TCR beta chain stems from a study of T cells in Graves' hyperthyroidism and ophthalmopathy. There are many counts of this clonotype. Source material for PBMCs was more than 9.5 ml fresh peripheral blood. Looked up from germline, CDR1 is SNHLY and CDR2 is FYNNEI. The ends lost 5 bases at V and 4 bases at J; junction bases unmatched: 4. This CDR3 comprises 15 residues. RNA transcripts gave rise to amplified TCR beta CDR3 regions. The HTBI set primed first-round TCR CDR3 RT-PCR. TCRdb reprocessed the multiplex PCR reads via MiXCR and lists one record per CDR3 protein. Here the sample spans about 600,000 distinct CDR3 sequences, more than 15% being singletons.

The source material was blood. The TCR was taken from a woman in her thirties or forties with Graves' ophthalmopathy. This chain uses TRBV2 with TRBJ2-1; 11 bases line up with TRBD2. The CDR3 is CASSPTSGGYNEQFF. CDR3 in DNA: TGTGCCAGCAGTCCCACTAGCGGGGGATACAATGAGCAGTTCTTC.